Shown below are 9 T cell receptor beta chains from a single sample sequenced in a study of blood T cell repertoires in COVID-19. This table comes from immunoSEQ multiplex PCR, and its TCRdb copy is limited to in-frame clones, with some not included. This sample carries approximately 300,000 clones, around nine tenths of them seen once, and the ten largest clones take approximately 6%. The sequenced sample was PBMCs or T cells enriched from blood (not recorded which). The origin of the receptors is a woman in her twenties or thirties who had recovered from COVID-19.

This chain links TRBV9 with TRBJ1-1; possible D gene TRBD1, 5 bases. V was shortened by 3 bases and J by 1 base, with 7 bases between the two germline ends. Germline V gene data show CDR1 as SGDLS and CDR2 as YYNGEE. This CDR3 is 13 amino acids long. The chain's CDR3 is CASSADTNTEAFF. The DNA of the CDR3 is TGTGCCAGCAGCGCGGACACGAACACTGAAGCTTTCTTT.

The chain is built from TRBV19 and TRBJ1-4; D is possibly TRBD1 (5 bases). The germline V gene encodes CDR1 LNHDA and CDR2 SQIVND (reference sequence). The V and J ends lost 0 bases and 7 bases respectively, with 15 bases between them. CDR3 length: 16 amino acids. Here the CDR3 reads CASSIDRGRVGEKLFF. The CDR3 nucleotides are TGTGCCAGTAGTATAGATCGTGGCAGGGTCGGTGAAAAACTGTTTTTT.

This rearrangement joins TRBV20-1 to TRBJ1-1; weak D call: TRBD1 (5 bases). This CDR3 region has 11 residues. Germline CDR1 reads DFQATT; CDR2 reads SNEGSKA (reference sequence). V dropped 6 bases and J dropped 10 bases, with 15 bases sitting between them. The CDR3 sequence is CSALRGRRAFF. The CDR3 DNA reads TGCAGTGCCCTGCGGGGCCGGAGAGCTTTCTTT.

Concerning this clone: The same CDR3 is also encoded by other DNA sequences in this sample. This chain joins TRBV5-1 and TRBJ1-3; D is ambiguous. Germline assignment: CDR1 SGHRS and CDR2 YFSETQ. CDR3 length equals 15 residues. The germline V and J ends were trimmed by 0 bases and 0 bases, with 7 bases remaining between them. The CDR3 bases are TGCGCCAGCAGCTTGGTGGCAGGCTCTGGAAACACCATATATTTT. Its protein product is CASSLVAGSGNTIYF.

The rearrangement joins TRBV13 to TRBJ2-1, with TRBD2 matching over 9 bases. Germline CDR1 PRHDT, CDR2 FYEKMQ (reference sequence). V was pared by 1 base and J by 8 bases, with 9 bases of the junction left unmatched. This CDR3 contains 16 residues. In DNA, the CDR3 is TGTGCCAGCAGCTTAGTCGGCGGGGGGGCCGCAGATGAGCAGTTCTTC. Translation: CASSLVGGGAADEQFF.

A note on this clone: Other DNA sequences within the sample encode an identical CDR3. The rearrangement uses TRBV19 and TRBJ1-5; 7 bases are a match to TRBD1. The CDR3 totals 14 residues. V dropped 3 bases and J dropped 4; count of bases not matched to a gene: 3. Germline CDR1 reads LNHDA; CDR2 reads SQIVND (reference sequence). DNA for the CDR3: TGTGCCAGTAGTATCGCAGGGGGAAATCAGCCCCAGCATTTT. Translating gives CASSIAGGNQPQHF.

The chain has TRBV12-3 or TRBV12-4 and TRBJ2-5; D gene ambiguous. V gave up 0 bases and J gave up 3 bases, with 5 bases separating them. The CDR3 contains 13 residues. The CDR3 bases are TGTGCCAGCAGTTTAGCTAGAAAAGAGACCCAGTACTTC. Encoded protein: CASSLARKETQYF.

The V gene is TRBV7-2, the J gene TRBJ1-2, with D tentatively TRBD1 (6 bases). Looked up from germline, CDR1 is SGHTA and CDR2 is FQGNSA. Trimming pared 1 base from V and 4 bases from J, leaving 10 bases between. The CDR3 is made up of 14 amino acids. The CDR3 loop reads CASSLVRTAYGYTF. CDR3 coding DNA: TGTGCCAGCAGCTTAGTCCGGACAGCCTATGGCTACACCTTC.

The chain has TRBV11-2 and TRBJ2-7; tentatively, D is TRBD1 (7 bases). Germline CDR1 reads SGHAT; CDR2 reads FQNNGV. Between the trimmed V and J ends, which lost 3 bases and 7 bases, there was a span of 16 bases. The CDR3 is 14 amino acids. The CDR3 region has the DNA TGTGCCAGCAGCTTCAACAGGGGACGGGGGGAGCAGTACTTC. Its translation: CASSFNRGRGEQYF.